These 10 T cell receptor beta chains were sequenced from one sample in a study of blood T cell repertoires in COVID-19 (dated by TCRdb to the early 2020s). Library construction relied on the immunoSEQ multiplex PCR assay. The clones in this table, taken by TCRdb from immuneACCESS, are in-frame only. Not every clone is retained; where verified, under half of the shortfall comes from an unresolved V gene, and the cause of the rest is unknown. The sample table lists around 100,000 clones, approximately 80% of them with a count of one. The ten largest clones capture 2.5% to 3.5% of the sample. Sample: peripheral blood. These receptors were obtained from an elderly woman with active or convalescent COVID-19.

This sequence joins TRBV2 and TRBJ2-3; 11 nucleotides match TRBD2. CDR3 length: 17 amino acids. CDR1 is SNHLY and CDR2 is FYNNEI in the germline V gene. V lost 2 bases and J lost 2; bases outside the gene matches: 6. The CDR3 DNA sequence: TGTGCCAGCAGTGAACTGGCTAGCGGGGGGCACACAGATACGCAGTATTTT. This encodes CASSELASGGHTDTQYF.

The chain is built from TRBV28 and TRBJ2-7; D is ambiguous. Germline lookup yields CDR1 MDHEN and CDR2 SYDVKM. The CDR3 is made up of 14 amino acids. Trimming took 2 bases from V and 2 from J, leaving 10 bases between them. CDR3 amino acids: CASSLPQRTYEQYF. CDR3 nucleotide sequence: TGTGCCAGCAGTTTACCACAGAGAACCTACGAGCAGTACTTC.

The chain employs TRBV5-1 and TRBJ1-1; D might be TRBD1 (5 bases). CDR1 and CDR2 (germline): SGHRS, YFSETQ. V was pared by 4 bases and J by 2 bases, with 9 bases between. The CDR3 consists of 13 residues. For the CDR3, the DNA is TGCGCCAGCAGCGTGACAGCAAACACTGAAGCTTTCTTT. The encoded protein is CASSVTANTEAFF. The full variable domain, with the rest looked up from reference TRBV5-1 and TRBJ1-1, is KAGVTQTPRYLIKTRGQQVTLSCSPISGHRSVSWYQQTPGQGLQFLFEYFSETQRNKGNFPGRFSGRQFSNSRSEMNVSTLELGDSALYLCASSVTANTEAFFGQGTRLTVV.

This rearrangement joins TRBV5-5 to TRBJ1-1; 7 bases agree with TRBD1. Germline V gene sequence: CDR1 SGHKS, CDR2 YYEKEE (reference sequence). J lost 0 bases, V lost 5 bases, and 7 bases had no gene match. This CDR3 is 15 amino acids long. Here the CDR3 reads CASRGSQGLNTEAFF. The DNA for the CDR3 is TGTGCCAGCAGGGGTTCACAGGGGTTGAACACTGAAGCTTTCTTT.

This chain uses TRBV5-6 with TRBJ1-2; 8 bases line up with TRBD1. CDR3 length: 16 residues. Germline V CDR1 and CDR2: SGHDT, YYEEEE. Losses at the gene ends were 2 bases for V and 1 base for J; bases not matched to a gene: 7. CDR3 bases: TGTGCCAGCAGCTTAATAACAGGGGGTTTTAACTATGGCTACACCTTC. Residues: CASSLITGGFNYGYTF. The full variable domain, its missing parts supplied by reference TRBV5-6 and TRBJ1-2, is DAGVTQSPTHLIKTRGQQVTLRCSPKSGHDTVSWYQQALGQGPQFIFQYYEEEERQRGNFPDRFSGHQFPNYSSELNVNALLLGDSALYLCASSLITGGFNYGYTFGSGTRLTVV.

The chain uses TRBV24-1 and TRBJ2-7; 8 positions agree with TRBD1. V shed 4 bases and J 3 bases; nucleotides not matched to a gene: 13. This CDR3 has 17 amino acids. Germline assignment: CDR1 KGHDR and CDR2 SFDVKD. CDR3 nucleotides: TGTGCCACCAGTGACCGTGACCCCAGGGGGCGAAACTACGAGCAGTACTTC. Translated, it gives CATSDRDPRGRNYEQYF.

The J gene is TRBJ1-2, the V gene TRBV5-6; D is uncertain. The CDR3 sequence is 15 residues long. Germline V gene data show CDR1 as SGHDT and CDR2 as YYEEEE. Deletions cut 0 bases from V and 1 base from J, with 10 bases between. The DNA of the CDR3 is TGTGCCAGCAGCTTGGGCCAGACAATTAACTATGGCTACACCTTC. Translation gives CASSLGQTINYGYTF.

The J gene is TRBJ2-7, the V gene TRBV6-6; a possible D gene is TRBD1 (5 bases). This CDR3 is built from 16 residues. Germline-derived CDR1 and CDR2 are MNHNY and SVGAGI (reference sequence). With 0 bases removed from V and 1 base from J, the gap between germline ends came to 13 bases. The CDR3 sequence is CASSYSKTGHSYEQYF. DNA of the CDR3: TGTGCCAGCAGTTACTCGAAAACAGGACATTCCTACGAGCAGTACTTC.

The chain recombines TRBV7-2 with TRBJ1-1, with a possible D match to TRBD1 (6 bases). Germline CDR1 and CDR2: SGHTA and FQGNSA. V dropped 5 bases and J dropped 10 bases, with 14 bases sitting between them. The CDR3 extends over 12 amino acids. CDR3 nucleotides: TGTGCCAGCAGCCGTGACAGGTTTGGAGCTTTCTTT. This gives the protein CASSRDRFGAFF.

The chain employs TRBV5-8 and TRBJ2-1; D is possibly TRBD2 (5 bases). V lost 5 bases to trimming and J lost 0 bases, with 12 bases between them. Germline-derived CDR1 and CDR2 are SGHTS and YDEGEE. The CDR3 loop spans 15 amino acids. Written as DNA, the CDR3 is TGTGCCAGCAGTTTCACCGGGGTCTCCTACAATGAGCAGTTCTTC. Protein product: CASSFTGVSYNEQFF.